The rows below give T cell receptor beta chains drawn from one sample of a study of blood T cell repertoires in COVID-19. Some clones are missing from TCRdb's copy, which holds only in-frame ones; the method was immunoSEQ multiplex PCR. The sample carries approximately 50,000 clones, more than 80% recorded once. The sample was peripheral blood. The receptors stem from a man in his 60s with acute or convalescent COVID-19. Both conserved end residues are part of each CDR3. Fields, in order: J gene, clone size, V gene, CDR3 protein. The size field is filled for only some rows; it gives once, few, many or a size class.

TRBJ2-3	-	TRBV15	CATSAIPSGPTDTQYF
TRBJ1-5	-	TRBV24-1	CATSDSRAGASGPQHF
TRBJ2-6	-	TRBV28	CASRLAGGTGANVLTF
TRBJ1-2	-	TRBV25-1	CASSEGGRGYGYTF
TRBJ1-2	-	TRBV14	CASSFALLSGAMRSYGYTF
TRBJ1-5	once	TRBV19	CASSIVRGSQPQHF
TRBJ2-5	-	TRBV14	CASSLRQGPQETQYF
TRBJ2-5	-	TRBV5-1	CASSSNPTEQAQETQYF
TRBJ2-7	-	TRBV27	CASSFDGDIKQYF
TRBJ2-3	once	TRBV29-1	CSVENQGSTDTQYF
TRBJ2-7	once	TRBV5-1	CASSRTGDYSYEQYF
TRBJ2-3	-	TRBV5-1	CASSSDSGGTDTQYF
TRBJ1-2	-	TRBV7-9	CASSSDSYGYTF
TRBJ2-7	-	TRBV7-8	CASSLALGEQYF
TRBJ1-3	-	TRBV27	CASKRTGSAGNTIYF
TRBJ2-5	few	TRBV7-9	CASSKGETQYF
TRBJ1-2	once	TRBV6-5	CASSRQGSNYGYTF
TRBJ2-7	-	TRBV25-1	CASSEGGDGYEQYF
TRBJ1-2	-	TRBV6-5	CASSKQGTGYGYTF
TRBJ1-1	-	TRBV7-9	CASSSVTEAFF
TRBJ2-2	few	TRBV3-1/TRBV3-2	CASSQEGRVSTGELFF
TRBJ2-3	-	TRBV2	CASSDSSVADTQYF
TRBJ2-7	-	TRBV5-1	CASSQGAGYEQYF
TRBJ1-4	-	TRBV29-1	CSVEGAGNEKLFF
TRBJ2-7	-	TRBV5-1	CASSLGGQEQYF
TRBJ1-5	-	TRBV10-2	CASTSGTGEGANQPQHF
TRBJ1-4	-	TRBV9	CASSADVTGGKLFF
TRBJ2-7	-	TRBV7-9	CASSPVQGIYEQYF
TRBJ2-5	-	TRBV19	CASSMIGGEETQYF
TRBJ2-5	-	TRBV5-1	CASSAGGPGETQYF
TRBJ2-7	-	TRBV3-1/TRBV3-2	CASSSTRFAYEQYF
TRBJ2-2	-	TRBV3-1/TRBV3-2	CASSRGDTGELFF
TRBJ1-1	-	TRBV2	CASRVTGENTEAFF
TRBJ2-2	-	TRBV7-8	CASSLPAVRGTGELFF
TRBJ1-1	once	TRBV10-3	CAIATGPEAFF
TRBJ2-7	-	TRBV5-1	CASSPGSSYEQYF
TRBJ1-4	-	TRBV18	CASSPSRQGDGKLFF
TRBJ2-2	-	TRBV5-1	CASSLVRQGTGELFF
TRBJ2-1	-	TRBV5-1	CASSSGTGNNNEQFF
TRBJ2-3	-	TRBV12-3/TRBV12-4	CASSHRGADTQYF